The clone carrying this TCR beta chain was detected only once. CD8 cells classed as naive were CD45RO-negative and positively selected for CCR7, excluding terminally differentiated effector memory CD45RA+ cells. Sequenced by immunoSEQ multiplex PCR; TCRdb stores in-frame clones only, minus some. The table has about 2 million clones, just under 95% seen once. Trimming took 0 bases from V and 6 from J; bases not matched to a gene: 3. The V gene's germline CDR1 is LGHNA and CDR2 YNFKEQ. The CDR3 spans 15 residues. The entry originates in a study of shared clonotypes between healthy human individuals. This chain links TRBV4-2 with TRBJ2-7; TRBD2 matches at 12 bases. The specimen sequenced was naive CD8+ T cells sorted from blood. The sequence was obtained from a man between 18 and 29 years old in good health. The CDR3 DNA reads TGTGCCAGCAGCCAAGACCGGACTAGCGGGGCCGAGCAGTACTTC. It is translated as CASSQDRTSGAEQYF.